These 5 T cell receptor beta chains came from one sample sequenced in a study of sequential checkpoint blockade in melanoma. Profiled with immunoSEQ multiplex PCR; TCRdb holds only in-frame clones, not every one. The table records around 18,000 clones, around 66% of them present only once. Noted treatment: randomized to nivolumab then ipilimumab (arm A) or the reverse (arm B). Material: CD8+ T cells sorted from blood (inferred from file names), obtained from a patient given nivolumab and ipilimumab in sequence. These receptors were collected from a human donor with melanoma.

V is TRBV4-3 and J is TRBJ2-7; 8 bases match TRBD2. Trimming cost V 4 bases and J 5 bases; bases outside gene matches: 1. Germline lookup yields CDR1 LGHNA and CDR2 YSLEER. The CDR3 consists of 12 residues. The CDR3 nucleotides read TGCGCCAGCAGCCCGACTAGCGACGAGCAGTACTTC. This translates into CASSPTSDEQYF.

The V and J genes are TRBV6-5 and TRBJ1-5, with 11 bases identical to TRBD1. With 6 bases clipped from V and 7 bases from J, the junction kept 8 bases outside the gene matches. Germline CDR1 reads MNHEY; CDR2 reads SVGAGI. This CDR3 region has 15 residues. This CDR3 is CASSLDRGLGQPQHF. CDR3 nucleotides: TGTGCCAGCAGCTTGGACAGGGGGCTAGGCCAGCCCCAGCATTTT.

This chain uses TRBV27 with TRBJ2-7; 7 bases align to TRBD2. Losses at the gene ends were 5 bases for V and 4 bases for J; bases not matched to a gene: 11. This CDR3 spans 15 amino acids. Per germline, CDR1 MNHEY and CDR2 SMNVEV (reference sequence). CDR3 amino acids: CASSPVAGEGYEQYF. CDR3 bases: TGTGCCAGCAGTCCTGTGGCGGGAGAGGGGTACGAGCAGTACTTC.

This clone has just one count. Written as DNA, the CDR3 is TGCACCAGCAGCCGGGGCGGGGGCTCCTACGAGCAGTACTTC. Translation gives CTSSRGGGSYEQYF. The gene calls are TRBV1 and TRBJ2-7; the table's D call, TRBD2, has no DNA check behind it. TRBV1 is recorded as a pseudogene. The CDR3 runs to 14 residues.

The chain links TRBV5-6 to TRBJ1-2; D is uncertain. CDR1 SGHDT and CDR2 YYEEEE come from the germline V gene. The CDR3 is 15 amino acids. V shed 0 bases and J shed 1 base, with 10 bases lying between them. CDR3 bases: TGTGCCAGCAGCTTGGCCTATACGGTTAACTATGGCTACACCTTC. This sequence encodes CASSLAYTVNYGYTF.